Each of the 32 T cell receptor beta chains below was sequenced from the same sample in a study of early T cells in non-severe SARS-CoV-2 infection. MiXCR, applied by TCRdb to the 5' RACE reads, yields one record per CDR3 protein. This table has about 40,000 distinct CDR3 sequences, roughly 23% appearing once. The starting material was whole blood, obtained at baseline. The source of these receptors is an adult who was a healthcare worker with PCR-confirmed SARS-CoV-2 infection or an uninfected control (not recorded which).

This clonotype was found a few times. This chain links TRBV7-2 with TRBJ2-1, with D perhaps matching TRBD1 or TRBD2 (5 bases each). V lost 1 base and J 2 bases, leaving 12 bases between the germline ends. Germline CDR1 SGHTA, CDR2 FQGNSA. This CDR3 is built from 16 residues. DNA for the CDR3: TGTGCCAGCAGCTTAGGGCAGGGAGCAGCCTACAATGAGCAGTTCTTC. It codes for CASSLGQGAAYNEQFF.

The chain has TRBV20-1 and TRBJ2-6, with TRBD2 as a possible D gene (7 bases). This CDR3 comprises 17 residues. Germline assignment: CDR1 DFQATT and CDR2 SNEGSKA (reference sequence). V shed 6 bases and J shed 0 bases, with 18 bases lying between them. This CDR3 is CSAPGGRRASGANVLTF. CDR3 coding DNA: TGCAGTGCGCCGGGGGGCCGGCGGGCCTCTGGGGCCAACGTCCTGACTTTC.

This clonotype was observed a few times. The chain employs TRBV4-2 and TRBJ2-5; TRBD2 might be the D (5 bases). The length of the CDR3 is 16 residues. CDR1 is LGHNA, CDR2 YNFKEQ, per germline. With 4 bases removed from V and 4 bases from J, the gap between germline ends came to 19 bases. The CDR3, as DNA: TGTGCCAGCAGCCCTGCCCCGGAAATAGCGCTAGAGACCCAGTACTTC. Its protein is CASSPAPEIALETQYF.

V is TRBV9 and J is TRBJ2-3; 10 bases are a match to TRBD2. V was pared by 6 bases and J by 2 bases, with 9 bases of the junction left unmatched. This CDR3 comprises 16 residues. The germline CDR1 and CDR2 sequences are SGDLS and YYNGEE. The CDR3 sequence: CASNTLAGSLTDTQYF. The CDR3 DNA reads TGTGCCAGCAACACACTAGCGGGGTCCCTCACAGATACGCAGTATTTT. Full variable domain (missing parts from reference TRBV9 and TRBJ2-3): DSGVTQTPKHLITATGQRVTLRCSPRSGDLSVYWYQQSLDQGLQFLIQYYNGEERAKGNILERFSAQQFPDLHSELNLSSLELGDSALYFCASNTLAGSLTDTQYFGPGTRLTVL.

This clonotype was seen a handful of times. The chain recombines TRBV15 with TRBJ2-5, with 7 nucleotides matching TRBD1. The junction had 7 bases not matched to a gene; V was cut back by 4 bases and J by 5 bases. The CDR3 loop spans 14 amino acids. Germline lookup yields CDR1 LNHNV and CDR2 YYDKDF (reference sequence). The CDR3 loop is CATSIRTGVETQYF. CDR3 sequence (DNA): TGTGCCACCAGCATACGAACAGGGGTCGAGACCCAGTACTTC.

The V call is TRBV12-5, the J call TRBJ2-6; 8 nucleotides align to TRBD2. The germline V gene has CDR1 LGHNT and CDR2 FRNRAP. The CDR3 length is 19 residues. With 0 bases clipped from V and 1 base from J, the junction kept 8 bases outside the gene matches. CDR3 sequence reads: CASGLVVLAGASGANVLTF. In DNA, the CDR3 is TGTGCTAGTGGTTTGGTAGTGCTAGCGGGCGCATCTGGGGCCAACGTCCTGACTTTC.

The CDR3 sequence: CASSPSRRGNGYTF. The CDR3 DNA sequence: TGTGCCAGTAGTCCCAGCCGAAGGGGGAACGGCTACACCTTC. The genes are TRBV19 and TRBJ1-2; a weak D match, TRBD1 (6 bases). The CDR3 consists of 14 residues. Trimming stripped 5 bases from V and 8 bases from J, with 18 bases between. The germline V gene has CDR1 LNHDA and CDR2 SQIVND (reference sequence). Supplemented by reference TRBV19 and TRBJ1-2, the full variable domain reads DGGITQSPKYLFRKEGQNVTLSCEQNLNHDAMYWYRQDPGQGLRLIYYSQIVNDFQKGDIAEGYSVSREKKESFPLTVTSAQKNPTAFYLCASSPSRRGNGYTFGSGTRLTVV.

This clonotype was detected only once. The rearrangement uses TRBV11-2 and TRBJ2-1; TRBD2 matches 7 bases. Losses at the gene ends were 5 bases for V and 3 bases for J; bases not matched to a gene: 7. The germline V gene encodes CDR1 SGHAT and CDR2 FQNNGV. The length of the CDR3 is 15 residues. The CDR3 DNA sequence: TGTGCCAGCAGCAAGCGGGACTTGGTCTACAATGAGCAGTTCTTC. Its protein is CASSKRDLVYNEQFF.

V is TRBV6-1 and J is TRBJ1-2, with TRBD1 identical over 9 bases. V lost 6 bases and J lost 8; bases outside the gene matches: 10. Germline loops: CDR1 MNHNS, CDR2 SASEGT. The CDR3 has 14 amino acids. The DNA of the CDR3 is TGTGCCAGCAGCGAGACACAGGGGGCCAAGGGCTACACCTTC. This translates into CASSETQGAKGYTF.

This clonotype has more than one count but fewer than ten. The V and J genes are TRBV2 and TRBJ1-2; TRBD1 matches at 8 bases. Trimming at V came to 4 bases and at J to 3 bases, leaving 7 bases not matched to a gene. This CDR3 has 15 residues. Germline CDR1 and CDR2: SNHLY and FYNNEI. CDR3 in amino acids: CASSASDRVDYGYTF. The CDR3 DNA reads as TGTGCCAGCAGTGCGTCGGACAGGGTGGACTATGGCTACACCTTC.

The chain links TRBV7-8 to TRBJ1-2, with 9 bases aligning to TRBD1. CDR1 is SGHVS, CDR2 FQNEAQ, per germline. J gave up 8 bases and V 4 bases, and 5 bases lay outside the gene matches. The CDR3 extends over 13 amino acids. In DNA, the CDR3 is TGTGCCAGCAGCTGGGGACAGGGAAGAGGCTACACCTTC. This encodes CASSWGQGRGYTF.

The rearrangement joins TRBV7-9 to TRBJ1-2; TRBD1 is a possible D gene (6 bases). The CDR3 extends over 16 amino acids. The germline V gene encodes CDR1 SEHNR and CDR2 FQNEAQ (reference sequence). Between the trimmed V and J ends, which lost 1 base and 0 bases, there was a span of 12 bases. DNA of the CDR3: TGTGCCAGCAGCTTAGGGGGACAACGGACTAACTATGGCTACACCTTC. Residues: CASSLGGQRTNYGYTF.

This clonotype is deemed medium-sized (0.01 to 0.1%). The CDR3 sequence: CASSQALTGIPYEQYF. The CDR3, as DNA: TGCGCCAGCAGCCAAGCGCTCACAGGTATACCCTACGAGCAGTACTTC. V usage is TRBV4-3 and J usage is TRBJ2-7, with TRBD1 as a possible D gene (5 bases). Germline V CDR1 and CDR2: LGHNA, YSLEER. This CDR3 contains 16 residues. V gave up 1 base and J gave up 2 bases, with 15 bases separating them.

This clonotype has a handful of counts. This chain joins TRBV29-1 and TRBJ2-6; D is perhaps TRBD1 (6 bases). Deletions cut 0 bases from V and 3 bases from J, with 12 bases between. The CDR3 consists of 16 residues. Germline V gene sequence: CDR1 SQVTM, CDR2 ANQGSEA. CDR3 DNA: TGCAGCGTTGAAGATCCTACAGGGATTGGGGCCAACGTCCTGACTTTC. Protein: CSVEDPTGIGANVLTF.

The rearrangement joins TRBV7-2 to TRBJ1-2; a weak D match, TRBD1 (5 bases). CDR1 is SGHTA and CDR2 is FQGNSA in the germline V gene. CDR3 size: 16 residues. V was trimmed by 1 base and J by 4 bases, leaving 16 bases between them. The CDR3 DNA follows: TGTGCCAGCAGCTTAGATGCAGGGACTAAAATCTATGGCTACACCTTC. Translation: CASSLDAGTKIYGYTF.

The V call is TRBV10-2, the J call TRBJ2-3; TRBD2 agrees at 10 bases. Looked up from germline, CDR1 is WSHSY and CDR2 is SAAADI. This CDR3 spans 15 amino acids. The V segment lost 3 bases and the J segment 10 bases; nucleotides outside the gene matches: 10. CDR3 protein: CASSEPAGGRQAQYF. The CDR3 DNA follows: TGCGCCAGCAGTGAACCAGCGGGGGGGCGACAAGCGCAGTATTTT.

Only a few counts were recorded for this clonotype. The genes are TRBV20-1 and TRBJ2-1; 8 nucleotides line up with TRBD2. The CDR3 has 14 amino acids. Trimming cost V 1 base and J 3 bases; bases outside gene matches: 2. Germline V gene lookup returns CDR1 DFQATT and CDR2 SNEGSKA (reference sequence). The CDR3 protein is CSARGTSHYNEQFF. The DNA for the CDR3 is TGCAGTGCTAGAGGGACTAGCCACTACAATGAGCAGTTCTTC.

Details on this clonotype: It may be a read error: a sequence one base away is much more abundant. V usage is TRBV12-3 or TRBV12-4 and J usage is TRBJ2-3, with 9 bases aligning to TRBD2. The CDR3 loop spans 14 amino acids. The CDR3 sequence is CASGLSGGGDTLYF. Here the CDR3 DNA reads TGTGCCAGCGGACTTAGCGGGGGAGGCGATACGCTGTATTTT.

This clonotype turned up a few times. This chain uses TRBV6-6 with TRBJ2-4; TRBD1 matches at 7 bases. J gave up 7 bases and V 2 bases, and 2 bases lay outside the gene matches. The V gene's germline CDR1 is MNHNY and CDR2 SVGAGI (reference sequence). The CDR3 has 13 residues. Here the CDR3 DNA reads TGTGCCAGCAGTTACCAGGACAGGAACATTCAGTACTTC. Its translation is CASSYQDRNIQYF.

The rearrangement links TRBV27 to TRBJ1-1, with a possible D match to TRBD1 (5 bases). Germline CDR1 and CDR2: MNHEY and SMNVEV (reference sequence). The V and J ends lost 5 bases and 0 bases respectively, with 10 bases between them. This CDR3 region has 14 residues. CDR3 in DNA: TGTGCCAGCAGTGGAGGACACTTGAACACTGAAGCTTTCTTT. The encoded protein is CASSGGHLNTEAFF.

The chain uses TRBV7-9 and TRBJ2-7; weak D call: TRBD2 (6 bases). This CDR3 region has 14 residues. Germline V lookup: CDR1 SEHNR, CDR2 FQNEAQ (reference sequence). The germline V and J ends were trimmed by 5 bases and 6 bases, with 17 bases remaining between them. The CDR3 loop is CASSEVGGISEQYF. The CDR3 DNA reads TGTGCCAGCAGCGAAGTGGGGGGAATAAGCGAGCAGTACTTC.

CDR3 sequence (DNA): TGTGCCAGCAATCCCGTCGACAGCTCCTACGAGCAGTACTTC. Its protein is CASNPVDSSYEQYF. V usage is TRBV6-5 and J usage is TRBJ2-7, with a possible D match to TRBD1 (5 bases). V was cut by 7 bases and J by 0 bases, with 13 bases left in between. The germline V gene has CDR1 MNHEY and CDR2 SVGAGI. The CDR3 covers 14 residues.

This chain joins TRBV6-6 and TRBJ1-1; D gene uncertain. Germline V CDR1 and CDR2: MNHNY, SVGAGI (reference sequence). Trimming cost V 7 bases and J 1 base, with 7 bases left between them. The CDR3 is 12 residues long. The CDR3 nucleotides are TGTGCCAGCACCTTACAGAACACTGAAGCTTTCTTT. It is translated as CASTLQNTEAFF.

The chain uses TRBV27 and TRBJ1-1; tentative D call: TRBD1 (6 bases). Trimming cost V 5 bases and J 4 bases, with 17 bases left between them. This CDR3 region has 15 residues. Germline loops: CDR1 MNHEY, CDR2 SMNVEV (reference sequence). This CDR3 reads CASSPKSGVGTEAFF. The DNA for the CDR3 is TGTGCCAGCAGTCCAAAGTCAGGGGTGGGCACTGAAGCTTTCTTT.

The chain joins TRBV27 to TRBJ2-6; D unclear. The CDR3 is made up of 15 amino acids. Germline-derived CDR1 and CDR2 are MNHEY and SMNVEV (reference sequence). Trimming removed 5 bases from V and 0 bases from J, with 8 bases in between. This CDR3 is CASSPSLSGANVLTF. The CDR3 nucleotides read TGTGCCAGCAGTCCGAGTCTCTCTGGGGCCAACGTCCTGACTTTC.

This sequence joins TRBV11-3 and TRBJ2-7; TRBD1 matches at 9 bases. The CDR3 is made up of 13 amino acids. Germline loops: CDR1 SGHNT, CDR2 YENEEA. CDR3 in DNA: TGTGCTACCCCTGGGACAGGGAGGTACGAGCAGTACTTC. It specifies CATPGTGRYEQYF. Variable domain in full (rest from reference TRBV11-3 and TRBJ2-7): EAGVVQSPRYKIIEKKQPVAFWCNPISGHNTLYWYLQNLGQGPELLIRYENEEAVDDSQLPKDRFSAERLKGVDSTLKIQPAELGDSAVYLCATPGTGRYEQYFGPGTRLTVT.

A few counts support this clonotype. The chain has TRBV4-1 and TRBJ1-1; D is perhaps TRBD1 (6 bases). V was cut by 4 bases and J by 0 bases, with 18 bases left in between. The CDR3 length is 17 residues. Germline assignment: CDR1 MGHRA and CDR2 YSYEKL. This CDR3 reads CASSLTGQIPLNTEAFF. CDR3 in DNA: TGCGCCAGCAGCCTTACCGGACAGATTCCCTTGAACACTGAAGCTTTCTTT.

There are a few counts of this clonotype. This chain joins TRBV25-1 and TRBJ1-2; no reliable D call. The length of the CDR3 is 12 residues. In germline, CDR1 is MGHDK, CDR2 SYGVNS. Trimming removed 7 bases at V and 3 bases at J, with 9 bases between. The CDR3 sequence: CASIGGDYGYTF. The CDR3 DNA reads TGTGCCAGCATAGGTGGGGACTATGGCTACACCTTC.

V usage is TRBV9 and J usage is TRBJ2-2; possibly TRBD1 for D (5 bases). V gave up 0 bases and J gave up 1 base, with 7 bases separating them. The germline V gene has CDR1 SGDLS and CDR2 YYNGEE. This CDR3 region has 15 residues. CDR3 nucleotide sequence: TGTGCCAGCAGCGTAGGGGGCAGGAACACCGGGGAGCTGTTTTTT. This gives the protein CASSVGGRNTGELFF.

V and J are TRBV6-6 and TRBJ2-2, with D uncertain. Per germline, CDR1 MNHNY and CDR2 SVGAGI (reference sequence). The ends were cut back, 7 bases at V and 0 bases at J, with 6 bases in the middle. The length of the CDR3 is 13 residues. The CDR3 reads CASTRTNTGELFF. DNA for the CDR3: TGTGCCAGCACACGGACGAACACCGGGGAGCTGTTTTTT.

Only one count was recorded for this clonotype. The gene calls are TRBV5-4 and TRBJ2-4, with 9 bases that match TRBD2. V shed 3 bases, J shed 5 bases, and the junction held 6 bases outside the gene matches. Germline V gene data show CDR1 as SGHNT and CDR2 as YYREEE (reference sequence). The CDR3 runs 15 residues. Here the CDR3 DNA reads TGTGCCAGCAGCTATCAACTAGCGGGCGAAAACATTCAGTACTTC. Its protein is CASSYQLAGENIQYF.

This clonotype occurred a few times. The J gene is TRBJ2-1, the V gene TRBV4-1; no reliable D call. Germline V lookup: CDR1 MGHRA, CDR2 YSYEKL. There are 16 residues in the CDR3. Trimming took off 0 bases at V and 0 bases at J, with 9 bases between the two ends. The DNA for the CDR3 is TGCGCCAGCAGCCAAGAATTCCAGAACTCCTACAATGAGCAGTTCTTC. It encodes CASSQEFQNSYNEQFF.